A single sample is the source of the 2 T cell receptor beta chains below, sequenced in a study of T-cell reconstitution after alpha-beta-depleted transplantation in children. It was with unique molecular identifiers that the TCRbeta library was prepared. Each CDR3 protein is one row after TCRdb ran MiXCR on the PCR reads. There are 4,000 to 6,000 distinct CDR3 sequences in the sample; around 7% occur only once, and under 2% lies in the top ten. Sequenced material: PBMCs, mostly from graft donor cells, taken 60 days after TCRalphabeta/CD19-depleted stem cell transplant. Receptor source: a boy in the first two years of life who had a stem cell transplant for SCID, so the T cells may come from the graft donor.

This clonotype is classed as medium-sized. The chain recombines TRBV6-5 with TRBJ2-2; 11 bases are a match to TRBD2. This CDR3 has 17 residues. The J segment lost 9 bases and the V segment lost 2 bases, leaving 11 bases of the junction unmatched. Germline CDR1 reads MNHEY; CDR2 reads SVGAGI. This chain's CDR3 is CASSYQTSGDMTWELFF. CDR3 sequence (DNA): TGTGCCAGCAGTTACCAGACTAGCGGGGATATGACCTGGGAGCTGTTTTTT.

This clonotype is medium-sized in the sample. This rearrangement joins TRBV5-1 to TRBJ2-3; the D is unclear. CDR3 length equals 16 residues. Germline V lookup: CDR1 SGHRS, CDR2 YFSETQ. The V gene lost 0 bases and the J gene lost 0 bases, with 11 bases spanning the gap. The CDR3 region is CASSLEGPPSTDTQYF. CDR3 nucleotides: TGCGCCAGCAGCTTGGAAGGGCCCCCGAGCACAGATACGCAGTATTTT.